This T cell receptor (beta chain) was recovered during a study of T cell repertoires in cytomegalovirus infection. As for the study in general: Public TCR beta signatures marked donors with CMV infection and the matching HLA. Study conclusions and caveats: The ex vivo response was dominated by HLA-C-restricted CMV-specific TCR beta clonotypes. Cumulative frequency (of public TCR beta family members) identified carriers of CMV plus the relevant HLA.

TCRdb used MiXCR to reprocess the reads, holding one entry per CDR3 protein. The table includes 50,000 or so distinct CDR3 sequences, approximately 22% detected once. Between the trimmed V and J ends, which lost 3 bases and 7 bases, there was a span of 10 bases. The CDR3 consists of 13 residues. Germline lookup yields CDR1 LNHDA and CDR2 SQIVND (reference sequence). This clonotype was found a few times. Its specificity is unknown. This sequence joins TRBV19 and TRBJ2-1; no clear D. The sequenced material came from PBMCs, sequenced either directly or after in vitro stimulation (not recorded which). The TCR comes from a human donor in good health (CMV status not recorded). Some clones in this sample may be carry-over from other donors' samples. This CDR3 reads CASSIQQTNEQFF. The CDR3 region has the DNA TGTGCCAGTAGTATTCAACAGACAAATGAGCAGTTCTTC.